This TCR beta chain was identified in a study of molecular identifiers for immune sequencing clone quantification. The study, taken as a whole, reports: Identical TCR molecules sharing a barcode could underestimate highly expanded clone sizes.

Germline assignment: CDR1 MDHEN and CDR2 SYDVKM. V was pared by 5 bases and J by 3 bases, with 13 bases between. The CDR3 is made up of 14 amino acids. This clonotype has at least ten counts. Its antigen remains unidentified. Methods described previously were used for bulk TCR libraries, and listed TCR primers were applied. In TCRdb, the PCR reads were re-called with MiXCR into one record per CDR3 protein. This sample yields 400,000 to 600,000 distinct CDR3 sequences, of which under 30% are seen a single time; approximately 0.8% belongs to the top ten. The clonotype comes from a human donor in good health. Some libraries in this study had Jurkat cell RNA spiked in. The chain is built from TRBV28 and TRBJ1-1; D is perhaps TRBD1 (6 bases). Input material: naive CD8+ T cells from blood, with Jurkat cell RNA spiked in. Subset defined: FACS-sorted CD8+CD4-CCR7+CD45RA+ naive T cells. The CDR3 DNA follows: TGTGCCAGCAGTCTCTACAGGGAGGACACTGAAGCTTTCTTT. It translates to CASSLYREDTEAFF.